The following is a TCR beta chain sequence with its context. TCRdb itself ran the reads through MiXCR, one entry per CDR3 protein. The sample contains 150,000 to 200,000 distinct CDR3 sequences, about 15% of which appear only once. Germline V CDR1 and CDR2: MDHEN, SYDVKM. The V end was cut by 3 bases, the J end by 6 bases, with 8 bases between. The CDR3 is 13 residues long. This entry belongs to a study of T cell repertoires in cytomegalovirus infection. The receptor's source is a human donor in good health (CMV status not recorded). Some clones in this sample may be carry-over from other donors' samples. The sequencing input was CD8+ T cells from PBMCs. The chain carries TRBV28 and TRBJ2-2; D possibly matches TRBD1 or TRBD2 (5 bases each). In nucleotides, the CDR3 is TGTGCCAGCAGTTTGTGGGGACCCGGGGAGCTGTTTTTT. Its protein is CASSLWGPGELFF.